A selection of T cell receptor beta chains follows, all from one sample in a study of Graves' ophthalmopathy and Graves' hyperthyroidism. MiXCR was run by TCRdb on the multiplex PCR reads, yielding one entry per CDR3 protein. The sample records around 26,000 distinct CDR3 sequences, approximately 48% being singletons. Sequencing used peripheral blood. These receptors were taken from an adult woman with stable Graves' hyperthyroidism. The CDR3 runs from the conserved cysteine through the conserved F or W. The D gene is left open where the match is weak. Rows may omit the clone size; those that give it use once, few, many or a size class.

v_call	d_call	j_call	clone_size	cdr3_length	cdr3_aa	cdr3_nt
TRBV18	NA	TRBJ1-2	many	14	CASSPETRGYGYTF	TGTGCCAGCTCACCAGAGACCCGGGGCTATGGCTACACCTTC
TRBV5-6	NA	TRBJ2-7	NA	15	CASSRGQTLRDEQYF	TGTGCCAGCAGCAGGGGACAAACCCTCCGCGACGAGCAGTACTTC
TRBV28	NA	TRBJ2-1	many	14	CASRSSGSRNEQFF	TGTGCCAGCCGCAGCTCGGGGTCAAGGAATGAGCAGTTCTTC
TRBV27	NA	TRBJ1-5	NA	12	CASRTLLQPQHF	TGTGCCAGCAGGACGTTACTCCAGCCCCAGCATTTT
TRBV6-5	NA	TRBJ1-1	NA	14	CASGGSQANTEAFF	TGTGCCAGCGGCGGGTCCCAAGCGAACACTGAAGCTTTCTTT
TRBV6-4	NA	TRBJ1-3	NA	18	CASSDTSGSTDSGNTIYF	TGTGCCAGCAGTGACACTAGCGGGAGCACAGACTCTGGAAACACCATATATTTT
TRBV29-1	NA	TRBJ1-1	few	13	CSVAAEMNTEAFF	TGCAGCGTTGCGGCGGAAATGAACACTGAAGCTTTCTTT
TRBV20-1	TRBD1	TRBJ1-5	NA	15	CSARTGGASNQPQHF	TGCAGTGCAAGAACAGGGGGCGCGAGCAATCAGCCCCAGCATTTT
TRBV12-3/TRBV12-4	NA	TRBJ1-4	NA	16	CASSFSAGTEFEKLFF	TGTGCCAGCAGTTTCTCCGCAGGGACGGAATTTGAAAAACTGTTTTTT
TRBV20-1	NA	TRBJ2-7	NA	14	CSAMGDTYNYEQYF	TGCAGTGCTATGGGTGACACCTACAACTACGAGCAGTACTTC
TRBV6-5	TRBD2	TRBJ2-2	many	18	CASSQPPSSGRAFGELFF	TGTGCCAGCAGTCAACCCCCCTCTAGCGGGAGGGCCTTCGGGGAGCTGTTTTTT
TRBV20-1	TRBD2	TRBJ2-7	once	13	CSTKAGEASEQYF	TGCAGTACTAAAGCGGGAGAGGCTTCCGAGCAGTACTTC
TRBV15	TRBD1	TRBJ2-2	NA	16	CATFPGQASNTGELFF	TGTGCCACCTTCCCGGGACAGGCTAGCAACACCGGGGAGCTGTTTTTT
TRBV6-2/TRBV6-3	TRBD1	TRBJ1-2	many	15	CASSEPDRGSYGYTF	TGTGCCAGCAGTGAGCCGGACAGGGGTAGTTATGGCTACACCTTC
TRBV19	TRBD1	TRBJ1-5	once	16	CASSIGTGALNQPQHF	TGTGCCAGTAGTATTGGGACAGGGGCGCTCAATCAGCCCCAGCATTTT
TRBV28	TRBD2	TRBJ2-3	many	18	CASSATGGASGRTDTQYF	TGTGCCAGCAGTGCAACCGGGGGGGCTAGCGGGCGCACAGATACGCAGTATTTT
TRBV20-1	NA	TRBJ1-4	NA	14	CSASTNGGSEKLFF	TGCAGTGCCTCCACCAACGGGGGAAGTGAAAAACTGTTTTTT
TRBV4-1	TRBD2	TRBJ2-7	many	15	CASSLIASGADEQYF	TGCGCCAGCAGCCTTATAGCTAGCGGAGCGGACGAGCAGTACTTC
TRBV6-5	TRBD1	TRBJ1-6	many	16	CASRPSGQGYVSPLHF	TGTGCCAGCAGACCTAGTGGACAGGGGTATGTTTCACCCCTCCACTTT
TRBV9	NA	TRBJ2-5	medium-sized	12	CASSPFGETQYF	TGTGCCAGCAGCCCCTTCGGAGAGACCCAGTACTTC
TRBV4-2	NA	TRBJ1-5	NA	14	CASSQTLAEAYEHF	TGTGCCAGCAGCCAAACACTAGCGGAAGCCTACGAGCATTTT
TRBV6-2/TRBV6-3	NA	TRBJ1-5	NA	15	CASSTTGRLNQPQHF	TGTGCCAGCAGTACCACGGGACGCCTCAATCAGCCCCAGCATTTT
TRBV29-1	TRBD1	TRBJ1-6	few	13	CSVGQGGESPLHF	TGCAGCGTGGGACAGGGAGGAGAATCACCCCTCCACTTT
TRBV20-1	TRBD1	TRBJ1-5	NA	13	CSARDRGYQPQHF	TGCAGTGCCCGGGACAGGGGCTATCAGCCCCAGCATTTT
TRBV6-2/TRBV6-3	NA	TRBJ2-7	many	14	CASSPVQSSYEQYF	TGTGCCAGCAGTCCGGTTCAGAGCTCCTACGAGCAGTACTTC
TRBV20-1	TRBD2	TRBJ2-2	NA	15	CSARDWTSDTGELFF	TGCAGTGCTAGAGATTGGACTAGCGATACCGGGGAGCTGTTTTTT
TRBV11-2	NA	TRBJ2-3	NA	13	CASSIRGTDTQYF	TGTGCCAGCAGCATCAGGGGCACAGATACGCAGTATTTT
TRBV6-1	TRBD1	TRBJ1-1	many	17	CASSVPTGGRLGAEAFF	TGTGCCAGCAGCGTCCCAACAGGGGGACGCCTGGGCGCTGAAGCTTTCTTT
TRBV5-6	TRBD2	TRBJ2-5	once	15	CASSLTGRAFETQYF	TGTGCCAGCAGCTTGACTGGGAGGGCCTTTGAGACCCAGTACTTC
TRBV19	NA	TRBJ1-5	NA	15	CASRTDNSQTQPQHF	TGTGCCAGTAGAACTGACAACTCCCAAACTCAGCCCCAGCATTTT
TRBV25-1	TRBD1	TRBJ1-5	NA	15	CASSGDRGSNQPQRF	TGTGCCAGCAGCGGGGACAGGGGCTCGAATCAGCCCCAGCGTTTT
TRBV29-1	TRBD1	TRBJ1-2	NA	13	CSVRDRANYGYTF	TGCAGCGTTCGGGACAGGGCTAACTATGGCTACACCTTC
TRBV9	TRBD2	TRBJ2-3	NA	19	CASSVRGGRASGGTDTQYF	TGTGCCAGCAGCGTAAGAGGGGGTCGGGCTAGCGGGGGAACAGATACGCAGTATTTT
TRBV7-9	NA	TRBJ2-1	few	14	CASSSPQDLDEQFF	TGTGCCAGCAGCTCCCCACAGGATCTAGATGAGCAGTTCTTC
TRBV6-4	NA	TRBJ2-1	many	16	CASSATRPSLPHEQFF	TGTGCCAGCAGTGCGACTCGACCTAGCTTACCCCATGAGCAGTTCTTC
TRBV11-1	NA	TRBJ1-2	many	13	CASSDNRDFGYTF	TGTGCCAGCAGCGACAACAGGGACTTTGGCTACACCTTC
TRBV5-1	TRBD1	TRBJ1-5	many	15	CASRSGTGSSQPQHF	TGCGCCAGCAGATCGGGGACAGGGAGTAGTCAGCCCCAGCATTTT
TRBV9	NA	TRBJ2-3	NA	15	CASSVMAEDTDTQYF	TGTGCCAGCAGCGTAATGGCGGAAGACACAGATACGCAGTATTTT
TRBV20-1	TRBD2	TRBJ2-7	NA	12	CIPSAGGYEQYF	TGCATTCCCTCGGCGGGAGGGTACGAGCAGTACTTC
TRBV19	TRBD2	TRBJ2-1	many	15	CASKIAGGGYNEQFF	TGTGCCAGTAAAATAGCGGGAGGGGGATACAATGAGCAGTTCTTC
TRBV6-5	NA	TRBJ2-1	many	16	CASSYSDRPYRNEQFF	TGTGCCAGCAGTTACTCCGATAGGCCTTATCGGAATGAGCAGTTCTTC
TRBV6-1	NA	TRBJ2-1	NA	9	CASKDRKAF	TGTGCCAGCAAGGACCGAAAAGCCTTC
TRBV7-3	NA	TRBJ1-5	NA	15	CASSLEQAGRSPQHF	TGCGCCAGCAGCTTGGAACAGGCCGGGCGATCACCCCAGCATTTT
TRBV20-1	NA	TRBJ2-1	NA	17	CSARDPSEWSSYNEQFF	TGCAGTGCTAGAGATCCGAGTGAGTGGAGCTCCTACAATGAGCAGTTCTTC
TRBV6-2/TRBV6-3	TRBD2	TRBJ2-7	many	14	CASSYGTSGYEQYF	TGTGCCAGCAGTTACGGGACTAGCGGCTACGAGCAGTACTTC
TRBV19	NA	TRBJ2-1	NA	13	CASSNEWANEQFF	TGTGCCAGTAGTAATGAGTGGGCCAATGAGCAGTTCTTC
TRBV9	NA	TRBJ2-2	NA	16	CASSGRQGGGSGELFF	TGTGCCAGCAGCGGGCGACAGGGTGGAGGGTCCGGGGAGCTGTTTTTT
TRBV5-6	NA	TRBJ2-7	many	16	CASSPLRGADSYEQYF	TGTGCCAGCAGCCCCCTCCGGGGGGCGGACTCCTACGAGCAGTACTTC
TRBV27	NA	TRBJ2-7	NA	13	CASSFTSHYEQYF	TGTGCCAGCAGTTTTACTAGTCATTATGAGCAGTACTTC
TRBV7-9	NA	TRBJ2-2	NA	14	CASRQGQVTGELFF	TGTGCCAGCCGGCAGGGGCAGGTCACCGGGGAGCTGTTTTTT
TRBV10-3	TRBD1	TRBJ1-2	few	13	CAAGQEINYGYTF	TGTGCCGCCGGACAGGAAATTAACTATGGCTACACCTTC
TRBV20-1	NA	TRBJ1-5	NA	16	CSASPGTTNSNQPQHF	TGCAGTGCTAGCCCTGGGACAACCAATAGCAATCAGCCCCAGCATTTT
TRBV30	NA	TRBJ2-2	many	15	CAWSVGYLDTGELFF	TGTGCCTGGAGTGTCGGCTATCTGGACACCGGGGAGCTGTTTTTT
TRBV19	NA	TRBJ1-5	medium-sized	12	CASSIGVQPQHF	TGTGCCAGTAGTATAGGGGTTCAGCCCCAGCATTTT
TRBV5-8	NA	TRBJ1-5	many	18	CASSLFLRGGRGNQPQHF	TGTGCCAGCAGCTTGTTCTTGAGGGGTGGCAGGGGCAATCAGCCCCAGCATTTT